This T cell receptor beta chain appears in the sequencing data of a study of blood T cell repertoires in COVID-19. Study in general: Material from acute and convalescent COVID-19 was sourced from the United States, Italy and Spain. Sources were T cells, B-cell-depleted T cells, or PBMCs; the material itself was cDNA or gDNA.

Germline CDR1 and CDR2: MNHEY and SVGAGI. The CDR3 loop spans 11 amino acids. V shed 8 bases, J shed 10 bases, and the junction held 7 bases outside the gene matches. Source study methods: Reference gene primer amplification yielded estimated nucleated cell counts. This table comes from immunoSEQ multiplex PCR, and its TCRdb copy is limited to in-frame clones, with some not included. The DNA gave D and trimming, while V, J and clone size come from that table. The sample lists 85,000 to 90,000 clones, over 80% occurring once. The gene calls are TRBV6-5 and TRBJ1-1; 7 bases fit TRBD1. Sample: peripheral blood. The receptor's source is a woman of 80 years or more with active or convalescent COVID-19. DNA of the CDR3: TGTGCCAGCGGACAGGACGGTGGAGCTTTCTTT. This gives the protein CASGQDGGAFF.